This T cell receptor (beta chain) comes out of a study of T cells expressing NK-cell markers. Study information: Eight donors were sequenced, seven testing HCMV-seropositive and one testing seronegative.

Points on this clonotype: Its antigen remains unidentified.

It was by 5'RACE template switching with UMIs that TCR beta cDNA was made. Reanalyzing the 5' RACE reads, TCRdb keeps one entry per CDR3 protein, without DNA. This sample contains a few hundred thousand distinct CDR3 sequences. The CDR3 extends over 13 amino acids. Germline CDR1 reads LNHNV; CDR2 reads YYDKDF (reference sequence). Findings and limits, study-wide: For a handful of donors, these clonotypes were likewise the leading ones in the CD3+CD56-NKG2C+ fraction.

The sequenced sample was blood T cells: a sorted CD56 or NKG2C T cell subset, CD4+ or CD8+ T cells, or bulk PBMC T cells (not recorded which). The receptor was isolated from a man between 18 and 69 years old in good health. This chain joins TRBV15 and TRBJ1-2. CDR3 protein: CATSPGEGVGYTF.